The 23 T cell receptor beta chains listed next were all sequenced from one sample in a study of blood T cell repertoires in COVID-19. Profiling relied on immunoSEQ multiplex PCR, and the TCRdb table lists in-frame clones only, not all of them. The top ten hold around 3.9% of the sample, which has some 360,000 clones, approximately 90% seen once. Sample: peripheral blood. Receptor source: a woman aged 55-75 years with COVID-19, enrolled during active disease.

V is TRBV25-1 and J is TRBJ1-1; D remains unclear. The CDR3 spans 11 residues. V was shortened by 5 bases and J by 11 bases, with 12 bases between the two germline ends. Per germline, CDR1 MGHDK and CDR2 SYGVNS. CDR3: CASSRGVGAFF. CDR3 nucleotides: TGTGCCAGCAGTCGGGGAGTCGGTGCTTTCTTT. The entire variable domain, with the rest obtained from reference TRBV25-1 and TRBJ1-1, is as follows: EADIYQTPRYLVIGTGKKITLECSQTMGHDKMYWYQQDPGMELHLIHYSYGVNSTEKGDLSSESTVSRIRTEHFPLTLESARPSHTSQYLCASSRGVGAFFGQGTRLTVV.

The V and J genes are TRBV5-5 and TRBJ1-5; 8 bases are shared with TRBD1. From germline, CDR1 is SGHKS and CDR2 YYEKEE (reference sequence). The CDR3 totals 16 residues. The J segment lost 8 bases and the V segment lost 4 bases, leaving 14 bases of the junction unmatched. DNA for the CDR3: TGTGCCAGCAGCGTAGGGGACAGGTCAATTGGGGAGCCCCAGCATTTT. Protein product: CASSVGDRSIGEPQHF.

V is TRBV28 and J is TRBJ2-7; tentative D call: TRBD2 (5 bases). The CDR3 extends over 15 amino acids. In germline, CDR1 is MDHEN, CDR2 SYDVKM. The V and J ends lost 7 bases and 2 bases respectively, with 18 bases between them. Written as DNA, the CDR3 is TGTGCCAGCACCCCCCGGTCCGGACTTCCCTACGAGCAGTACTTC. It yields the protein CASTPRSGLPYEQYF.

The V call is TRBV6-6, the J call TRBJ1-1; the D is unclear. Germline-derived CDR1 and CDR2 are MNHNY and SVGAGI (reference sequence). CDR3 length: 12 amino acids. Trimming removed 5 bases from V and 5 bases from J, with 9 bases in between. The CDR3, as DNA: TGTGCCAGCAGTCCCGCGGGAACTGAAGCTTTCTTT. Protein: CASSPAGTEAFF.

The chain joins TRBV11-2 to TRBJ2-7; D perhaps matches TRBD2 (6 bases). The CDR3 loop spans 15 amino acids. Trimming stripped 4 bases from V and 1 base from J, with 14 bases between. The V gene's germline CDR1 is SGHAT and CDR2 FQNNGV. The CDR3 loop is CASSSSGGSSYEQYF. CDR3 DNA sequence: TGTGCCAGCAGCTCTAGTGGGGGGAGTTCCTACGAGCAGTACTTC.

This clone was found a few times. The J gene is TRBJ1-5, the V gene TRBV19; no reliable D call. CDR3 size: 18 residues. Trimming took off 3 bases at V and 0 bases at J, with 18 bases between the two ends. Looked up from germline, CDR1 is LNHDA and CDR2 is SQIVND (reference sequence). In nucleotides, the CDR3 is TGTGCCAGTAGTATTTTCGAAATCCGGGGATATAGCAATCAGCCCCAGCATTTT. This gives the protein CASSIFEIRGYSNQPQHF. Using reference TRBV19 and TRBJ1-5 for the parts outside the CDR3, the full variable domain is DGGITQSPKYLFRKEGQNVTLSCEQNLNHDAMYWYRQDPGQGLRLIYYSQIVNDFQKGDIAEGYSVSREKKESFPLTVTSAQKNPTAFYLCASSIFEIRGYSNQPQHFGDGTRLSIL.

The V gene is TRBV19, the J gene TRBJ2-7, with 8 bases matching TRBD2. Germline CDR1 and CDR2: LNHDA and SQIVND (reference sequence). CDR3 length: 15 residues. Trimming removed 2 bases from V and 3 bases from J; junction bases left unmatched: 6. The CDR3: CASSITGLGGYEQYF. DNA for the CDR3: TGTGCCAGTAGTATAACGGGACTAGGAGGCTACGAGCAGTACTTC.

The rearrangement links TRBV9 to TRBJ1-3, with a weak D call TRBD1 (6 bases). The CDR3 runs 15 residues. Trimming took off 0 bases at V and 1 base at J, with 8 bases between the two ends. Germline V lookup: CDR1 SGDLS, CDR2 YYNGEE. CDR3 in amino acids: CASSVEGGSGNTIYF. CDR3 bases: TGTGCCAGCAGCGTAGAAGGGGGTTCTGGAAACACCATATATTTT.

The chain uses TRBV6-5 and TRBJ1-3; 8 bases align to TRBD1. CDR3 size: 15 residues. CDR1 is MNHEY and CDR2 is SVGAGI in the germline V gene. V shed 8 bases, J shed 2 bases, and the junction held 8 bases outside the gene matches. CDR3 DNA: TGTGCCAGCCTCCGGACAGGGTCCACTGGAAACACCATATATTTT. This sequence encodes CASLRTGSTGNTIYF.

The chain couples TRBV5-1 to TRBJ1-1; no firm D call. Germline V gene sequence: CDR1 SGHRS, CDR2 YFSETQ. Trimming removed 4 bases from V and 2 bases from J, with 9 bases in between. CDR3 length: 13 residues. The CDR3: CASSNRVNTEAFF. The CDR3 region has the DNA TGCGCCAGCAGCAACAGAGTAAACACTGAAGCTTTCTTT.

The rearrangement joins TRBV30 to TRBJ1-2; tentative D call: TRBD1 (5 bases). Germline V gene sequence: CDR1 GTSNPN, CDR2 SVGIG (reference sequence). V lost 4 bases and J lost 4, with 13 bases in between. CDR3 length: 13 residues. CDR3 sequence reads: CAWIGVGLYGYTF. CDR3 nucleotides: TGTGCCTGGATAGGGGTGGGGCTCTATGGCTACACCTTC.

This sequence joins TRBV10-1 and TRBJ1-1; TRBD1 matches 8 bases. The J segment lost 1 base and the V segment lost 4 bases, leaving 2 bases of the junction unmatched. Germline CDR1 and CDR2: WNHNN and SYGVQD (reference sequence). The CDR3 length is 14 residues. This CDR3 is CASSGTGSNTEAFF. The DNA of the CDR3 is TGCGCCAGCAGTGGGACAGGGTCGAACACTGAAGCTTTCTTT.

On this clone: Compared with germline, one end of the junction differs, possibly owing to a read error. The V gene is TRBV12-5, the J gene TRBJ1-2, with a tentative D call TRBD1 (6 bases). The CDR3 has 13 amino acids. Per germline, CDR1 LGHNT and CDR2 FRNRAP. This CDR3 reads CASAKESGQSSRF. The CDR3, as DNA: TGTGCTAGTGCCAAAGAATCGGGACAATCTTCCAGATTC.

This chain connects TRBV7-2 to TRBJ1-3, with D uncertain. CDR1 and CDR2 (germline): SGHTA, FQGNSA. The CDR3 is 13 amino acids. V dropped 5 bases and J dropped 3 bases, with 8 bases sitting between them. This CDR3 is CASSTDIGNTIYF. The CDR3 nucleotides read TGTGCCAGCAGCACCGACATTGGAAACACCATATATTTT.

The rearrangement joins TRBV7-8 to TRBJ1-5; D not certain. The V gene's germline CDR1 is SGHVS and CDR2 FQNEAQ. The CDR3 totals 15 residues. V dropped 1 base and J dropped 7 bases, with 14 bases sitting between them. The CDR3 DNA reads TGTGCCAGCAGCTTAGGGCAGCGAAACGACCAGCCCCAGCATTTT. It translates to CASSLGQRNDQPQHF.

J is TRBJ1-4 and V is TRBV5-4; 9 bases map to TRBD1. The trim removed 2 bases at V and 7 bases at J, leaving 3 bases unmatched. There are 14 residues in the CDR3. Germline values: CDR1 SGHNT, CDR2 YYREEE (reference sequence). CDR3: CASSLQGASEKLFF. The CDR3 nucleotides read TGTGCCAGCAGCTTACAGGGGGCTTCTGAAAAACTGTTTTTT.

In DNA form, the CDR3 reads TGCGCCAGCAGCTTGGCATCAGGGGGAATCAACACTGAAGCTTTCTTT. This encodes CASSLASGGINTEAFF. V is TRBV5-1 and J is TRBJ1-1; 7 bases align to TRBD1. Germline lookup yields CDR1 SGHRS and CDR2 YFSETQ. The CDR3 is 16 residues long. V gave up 0 bases and J gave up 2 bases; unmatched junction bases: 7.

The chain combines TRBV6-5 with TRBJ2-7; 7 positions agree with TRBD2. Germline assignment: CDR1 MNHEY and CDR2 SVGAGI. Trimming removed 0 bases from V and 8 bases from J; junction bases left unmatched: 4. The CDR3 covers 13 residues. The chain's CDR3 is CASSYSGGRQQYF. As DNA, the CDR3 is TGTGCCAGCAGTTACTCGGGGGGGAGGCAGCAGTACTTC.

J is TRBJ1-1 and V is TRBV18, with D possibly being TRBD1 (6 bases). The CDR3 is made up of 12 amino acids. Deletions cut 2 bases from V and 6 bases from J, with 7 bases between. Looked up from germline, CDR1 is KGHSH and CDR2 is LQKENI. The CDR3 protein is CASSPTGPEAFF. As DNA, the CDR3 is TGTGCCAGCTCACCAACAGGGCCTGAAGCTTTCTTT.

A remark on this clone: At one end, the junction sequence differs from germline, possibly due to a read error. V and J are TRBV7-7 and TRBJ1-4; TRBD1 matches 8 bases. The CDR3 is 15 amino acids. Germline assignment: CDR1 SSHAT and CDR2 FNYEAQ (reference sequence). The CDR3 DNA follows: TGTGCTAGCAGTCGATGGACAGGGCAGAATGAAAAACTGTTTTTT. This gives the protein CASSRWTGQNEKLFF.

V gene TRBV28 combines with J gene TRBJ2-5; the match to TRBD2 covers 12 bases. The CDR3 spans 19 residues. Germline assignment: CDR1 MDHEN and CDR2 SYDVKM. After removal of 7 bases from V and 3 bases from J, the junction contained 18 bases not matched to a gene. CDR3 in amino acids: CASTLGLAGGQKAEETQYF. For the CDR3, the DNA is TGTGCCAGCACCCTTGGGCTAGCGGGGGGGCAAAAAGCCGAAGAGACCCAGTACTTC.

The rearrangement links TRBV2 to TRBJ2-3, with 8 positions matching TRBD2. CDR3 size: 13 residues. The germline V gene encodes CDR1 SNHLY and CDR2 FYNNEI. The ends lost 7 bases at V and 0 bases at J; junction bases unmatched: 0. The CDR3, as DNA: TGTGCCAGCAAGCGGGGGAGCACAGATACGCAGTATTTT. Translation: CASKRGSTDTQYF.

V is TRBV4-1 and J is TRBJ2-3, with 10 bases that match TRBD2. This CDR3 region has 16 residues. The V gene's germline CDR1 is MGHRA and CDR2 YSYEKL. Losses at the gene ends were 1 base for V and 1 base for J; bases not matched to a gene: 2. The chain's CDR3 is CASSQALAGGTDTQYF. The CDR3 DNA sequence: TGCGCCAGCAGCCAAGCTCTAGCGGGGGGCACAGATACGCAGTATTTT.